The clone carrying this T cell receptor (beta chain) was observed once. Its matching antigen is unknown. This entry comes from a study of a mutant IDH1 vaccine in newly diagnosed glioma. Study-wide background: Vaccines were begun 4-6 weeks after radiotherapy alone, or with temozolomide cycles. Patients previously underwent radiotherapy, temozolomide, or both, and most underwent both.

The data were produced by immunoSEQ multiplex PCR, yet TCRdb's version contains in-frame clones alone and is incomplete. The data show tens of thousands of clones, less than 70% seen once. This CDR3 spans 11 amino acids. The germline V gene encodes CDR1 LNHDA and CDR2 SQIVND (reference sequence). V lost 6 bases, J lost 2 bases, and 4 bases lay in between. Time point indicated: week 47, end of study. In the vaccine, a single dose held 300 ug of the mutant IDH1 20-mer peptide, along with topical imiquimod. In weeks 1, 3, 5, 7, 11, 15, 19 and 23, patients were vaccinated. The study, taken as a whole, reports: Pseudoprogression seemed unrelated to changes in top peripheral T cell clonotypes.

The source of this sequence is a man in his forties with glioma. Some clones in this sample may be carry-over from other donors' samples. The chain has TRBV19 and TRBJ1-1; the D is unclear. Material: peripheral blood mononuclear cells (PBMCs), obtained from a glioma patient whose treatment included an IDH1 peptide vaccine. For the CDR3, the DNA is TGTGCCAGTAGCACTAACACTGAAGCTTTCTTT. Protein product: CASSTNTEAFF.